The source of this T cell receptor (beta chain) is a study of blood T cell repertoires in COVID-19. Profiled with immunoSEQ multiplex PCR; TCRdb holds only in-frame clones, not every one. The data contain about 300,000 clones, about 91% of them seen just once; the ten biggest clones take up 6.9%. The table lists this clone with a few counts. This TCR derives from a woman in her twenties or thirties who had recovered from COVID-19. Sequenced input: peripheral blood.

The CDR3 coding sequence is TGTGCCTGGAGTGTAGGGACTCTCGCATGGGACTATGGCTACACCTTC. Amino acid sequence: CAWSVGTLAWDYGYTF. The J gene is TRBJ1-2, the V gene TRBV30; a possible D gene is TRBD1 (5 bases). Trimming pared 0 bases from V and 3 bases from J, leaving 17 bases between. The CDR3 is made up of 16 amino acids. CDR1 and CDR2 from the germline V gene are GTSNPN and SVGIG (reference sequence). The variable domain in full, with the rest retrieved from reference TRBV30 and TRBJ1-2, is SQTIHQWPATLVQPVGSPLSLECTVEGTSNPNLYWYRQAAGRGLQLLFYSVGIGQISSEVPQNLSASRPQDRQFILSSKKLLLSDSGFYLCAWSVGTLAWDYGYTFGSGTRLTVV.